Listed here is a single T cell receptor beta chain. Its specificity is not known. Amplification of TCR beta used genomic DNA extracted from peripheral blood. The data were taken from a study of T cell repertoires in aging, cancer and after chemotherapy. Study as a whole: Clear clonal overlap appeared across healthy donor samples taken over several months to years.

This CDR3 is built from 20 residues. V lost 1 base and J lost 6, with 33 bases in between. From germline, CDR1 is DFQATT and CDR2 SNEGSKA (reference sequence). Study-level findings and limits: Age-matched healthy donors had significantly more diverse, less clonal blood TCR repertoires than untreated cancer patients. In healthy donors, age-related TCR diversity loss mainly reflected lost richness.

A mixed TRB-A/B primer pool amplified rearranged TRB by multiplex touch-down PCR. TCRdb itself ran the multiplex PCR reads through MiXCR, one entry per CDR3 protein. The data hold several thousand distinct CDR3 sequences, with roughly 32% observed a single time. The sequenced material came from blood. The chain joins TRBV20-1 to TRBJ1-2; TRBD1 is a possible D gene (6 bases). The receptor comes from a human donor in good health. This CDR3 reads CSARVTAGAGSVGFSDGYTF. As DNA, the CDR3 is TGCAGTGCTAGAGTGACTGCAGGGGCAGGGAGCGTGGGTTTCAGCGATGGCTACACCTTC.